The rows below give T cell receptor beta chains drawn from one sample of a study of blood T cell repertoires in COVID-19. TCRdb's table, derived via immunoSEQ multiplex PCR, lists solely in-frame clones and lacks some. The repertoire consists of 75,000 to 100,000 clones, with around 87% occurring once and the leading ten covering approximately 20%. The sample consisted of peripheral blood. The receptor source for this set is a human donor in a cohort sampled during active COVID-19. Both conserved end residues are part of each CDR3. D genes are given only for firm matches.

d_call	v_call	j_call	cdr3_nt	cdr3_aa
.	TRBV7-7	TRBJ2-5	TGTGCTAGCAGCATAGACAGTAAAGAGACCCAGTACTTC	CASSIDSKETQYF
TRBD1	TRBV5-1	TRBJ1-1	TGCGCCAGCAGCTCTCCGGGACAGGCCGATGAAGCTTTCTTT	CASSSPGQADEAFF
.	TRBV28	TRBJ2-1	TGTGCCAGCAGAACAGGGATTGGTGAGCAGTTCTTC	CASRTGIGEQFF
.	TRBV7-3	TRBJ2-5	TGTGCCAGCAGCTTAATGGGCAGGGGTAATGGGGAGACCCAGTACTTC	CASSLMGRGNGETQYF
TRBD1	TRBV6-5	TRBJ1-1	TGTGCCAGCAGAGACAGGGGCGATGAAGCTTTCTTT	CASRDRGDEAFF
.	TRBV19	TRBJ2-5	TGTGCCAGTAGTATAGGCGCAGGGAAGGAGACCCAGTACTTC	CASSIGAGKETQYF
.	TRBV5-1	TRBJ1-2	TGCGCCAGCAGTCTCCGACAGGCCGACTATGGCTACACCTTC	CASSLRQADYGYTF
.	TRBV15	TRBJ1-5	TGTGCCACCAGCAGAGGTTCCTGGGTGGGGGGGCAGCCCCAGCATTTT	CATSRGSWVGGQPQHF
.	TRBV5-1	TRBJ2-7	TGCGCCAGCAGCTTGACCGGGTCAGCCACCCGCTTCAAATACGAGCAGTACTTC	CASSLTGSATRFKYEQYF
.	TRBV5-1	TRBJ1-2	TGCGCCAGCAGCTTGGTTACAGGCTATGGCTACACCTTC	CASSLVTGYGYTF
.	TRBV7-3	TRBJ2-2	TGTGCCAGCGGTGGGGGAAACAGGGCTCTAGCTGCCGGGGAGCTGTTTTTT	CASGGGNRALAAGELFF
.	TRBV5-8	TRBJ1-6	TGTGCCAGCAGCTTCAGGGGATTGACCCTCCACTTT	CASSFRGLTLHF